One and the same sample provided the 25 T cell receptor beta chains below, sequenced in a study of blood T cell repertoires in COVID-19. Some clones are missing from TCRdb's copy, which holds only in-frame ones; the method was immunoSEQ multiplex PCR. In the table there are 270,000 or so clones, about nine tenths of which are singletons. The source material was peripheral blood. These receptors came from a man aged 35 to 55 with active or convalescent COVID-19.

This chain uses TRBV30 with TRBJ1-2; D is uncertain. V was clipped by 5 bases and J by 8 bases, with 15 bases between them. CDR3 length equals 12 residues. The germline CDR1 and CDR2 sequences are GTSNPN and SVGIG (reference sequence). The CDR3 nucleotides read TGTGCCTGGGCAGAAGTTGGCGGGGGCTACACCTTC. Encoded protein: CAWAEVGGGYTF. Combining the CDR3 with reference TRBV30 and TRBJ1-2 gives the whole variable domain SQTIHQWPATLVQPVGSPLSLECTVEGTSNPNLYWYRQAAGRGLQLLFYSVGIGQISSEVPQNLSASRPQDRQFILSSKKLLLSDSGFYLCAWAEVGGGYTFGSGTRLTVV.

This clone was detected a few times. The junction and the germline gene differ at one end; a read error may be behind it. CDR3 amino acids: CAWSVLSGGLSLF. The CDR3 nucleotides are TGTGCCTGGAGTGTACTATCAGGGGGCTTGTCCCTATTT. The rearrangement uses TRBV30 and TRBJ1-1, with 8 positions matching TRBD1. The CDR3 extends over 13 amino acids. Germline lookup yields CDR1 GTSNPN and CDR2 SVGIG (reference sequence).

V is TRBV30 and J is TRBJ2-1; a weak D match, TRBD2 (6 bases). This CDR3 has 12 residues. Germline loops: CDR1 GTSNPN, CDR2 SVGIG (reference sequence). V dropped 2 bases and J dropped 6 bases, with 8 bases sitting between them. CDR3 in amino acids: CAWSTGGNEQFF. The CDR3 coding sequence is TGTGCCTGGAGTACCGGGGGCAATGAGCAGTTCTTC.

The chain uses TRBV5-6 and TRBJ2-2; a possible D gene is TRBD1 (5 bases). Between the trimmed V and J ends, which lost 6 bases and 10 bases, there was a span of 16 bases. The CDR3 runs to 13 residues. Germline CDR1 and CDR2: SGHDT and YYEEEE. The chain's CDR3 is CASTSQGKEELFF. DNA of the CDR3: TGTGCCAGCACGTCCCAGGGAAAGGAGGAGCTGTTTTTT.

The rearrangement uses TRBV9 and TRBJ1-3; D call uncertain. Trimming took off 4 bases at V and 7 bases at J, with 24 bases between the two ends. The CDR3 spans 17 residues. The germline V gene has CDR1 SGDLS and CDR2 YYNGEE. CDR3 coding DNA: TGTGCCAGCAGCCCCTCGCCCTCCTTTACCGGCGGTAACACCATATATTTT. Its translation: CASSPSPSFTGGNTIYF.

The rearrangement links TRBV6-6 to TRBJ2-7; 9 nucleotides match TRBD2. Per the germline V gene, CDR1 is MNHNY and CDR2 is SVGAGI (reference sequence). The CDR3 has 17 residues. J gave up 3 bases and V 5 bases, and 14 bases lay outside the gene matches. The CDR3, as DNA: TGTGCCAGCAGTCAAAAAGGACGGCGACTAGCGGACTACGAGCAGTACTTC. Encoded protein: CASSQKGRRLADYEQYF.

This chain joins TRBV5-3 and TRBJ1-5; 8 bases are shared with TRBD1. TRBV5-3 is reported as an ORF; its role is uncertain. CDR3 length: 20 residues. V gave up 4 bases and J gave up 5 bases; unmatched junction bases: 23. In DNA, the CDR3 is TGTGCCAGAAGCCGCCCCCTCAGTCGGGCAGGGGGCAATGGCCATCAGCCCCAGCATTTT. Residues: CARSRPLSRAGGNGHQPQHF.

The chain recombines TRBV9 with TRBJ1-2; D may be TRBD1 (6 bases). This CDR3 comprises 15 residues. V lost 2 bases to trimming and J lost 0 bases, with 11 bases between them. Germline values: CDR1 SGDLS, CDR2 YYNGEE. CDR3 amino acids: CASSVTGTANYGYTF. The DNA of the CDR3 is TGTGCCAGCAGCGTCACAGGGACGGCTAACTATGGCTACACCTTC.

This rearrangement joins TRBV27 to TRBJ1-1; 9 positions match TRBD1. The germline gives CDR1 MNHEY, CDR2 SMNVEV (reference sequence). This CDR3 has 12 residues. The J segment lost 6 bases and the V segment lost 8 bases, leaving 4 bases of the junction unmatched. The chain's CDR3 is CASGGQGSEAFF. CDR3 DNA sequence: TGTGCCAGCGGGGGACAGGGCTCTGAAGCTTTCTTT.

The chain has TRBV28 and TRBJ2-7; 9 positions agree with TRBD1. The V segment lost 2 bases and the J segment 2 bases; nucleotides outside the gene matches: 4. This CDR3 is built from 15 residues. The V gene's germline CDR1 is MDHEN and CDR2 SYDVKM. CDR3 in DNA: TGTGCCAGCAGTTTAAGGACAGGGGTGGCCTACGAGCAGTACTTC. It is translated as CASSLRTGVAYEQYF.

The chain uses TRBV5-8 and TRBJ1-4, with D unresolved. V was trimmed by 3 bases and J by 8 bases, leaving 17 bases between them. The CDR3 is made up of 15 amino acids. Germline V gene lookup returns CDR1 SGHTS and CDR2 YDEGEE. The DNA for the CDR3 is TGTGCCAGCAGCTCCCTTGCGGGTGTAGGGGAAAAACTGTTTTTT. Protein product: CASSSLAGVGEKLFF.

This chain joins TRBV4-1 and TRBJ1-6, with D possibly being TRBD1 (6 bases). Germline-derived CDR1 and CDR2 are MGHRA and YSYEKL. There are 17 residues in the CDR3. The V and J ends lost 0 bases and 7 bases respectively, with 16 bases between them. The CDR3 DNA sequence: TGCGCCAGCAGCCAAGATCGGGGCAGGGGAGGGAATTCACCCCTCCACTTT. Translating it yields CASSQDRGRGGNSPLHF.

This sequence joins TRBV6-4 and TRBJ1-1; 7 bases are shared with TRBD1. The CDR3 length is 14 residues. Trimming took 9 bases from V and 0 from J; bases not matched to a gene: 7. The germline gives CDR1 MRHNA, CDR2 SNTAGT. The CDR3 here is CARGWDRLNTEAFF. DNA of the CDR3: TGTGCCAGAGGTTGGGACAGATTGAACACTGAAGCTTTCTTT.

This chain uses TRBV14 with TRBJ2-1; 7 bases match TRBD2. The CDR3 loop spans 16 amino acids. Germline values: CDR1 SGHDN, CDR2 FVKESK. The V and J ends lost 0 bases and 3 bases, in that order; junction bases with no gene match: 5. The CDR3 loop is CASSQDFSSGYNEQFF. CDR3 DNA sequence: TGTGCCAGCAGCCAAGATTTTTCTAGCGGCTACAATGAGCAGTTCTTC.

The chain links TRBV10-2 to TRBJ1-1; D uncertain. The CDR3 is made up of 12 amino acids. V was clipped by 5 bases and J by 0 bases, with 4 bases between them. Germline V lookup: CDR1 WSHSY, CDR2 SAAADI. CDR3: CASSPMNTEAFF. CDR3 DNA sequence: TGCGCCAGCAGTCCAATGAACACTGAAGCTTTCTTT.

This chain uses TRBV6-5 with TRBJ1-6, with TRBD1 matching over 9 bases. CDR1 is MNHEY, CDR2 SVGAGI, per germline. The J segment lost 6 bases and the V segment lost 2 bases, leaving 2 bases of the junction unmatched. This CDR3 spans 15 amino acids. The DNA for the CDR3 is TGTGCCAGCAGTTACGCGACAGGGGGTAATTCACCCCTCCACTTT. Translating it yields CASSYATGGNSPLHF.

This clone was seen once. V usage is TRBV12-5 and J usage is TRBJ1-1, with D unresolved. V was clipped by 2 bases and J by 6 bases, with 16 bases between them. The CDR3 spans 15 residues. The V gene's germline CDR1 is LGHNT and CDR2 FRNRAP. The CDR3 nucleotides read TGTGCTAGTGGTTTGTCCCTGACTGTGGCCCCTGAAGCTTTCTTT. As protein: CASGLSLTVAPEAFF.

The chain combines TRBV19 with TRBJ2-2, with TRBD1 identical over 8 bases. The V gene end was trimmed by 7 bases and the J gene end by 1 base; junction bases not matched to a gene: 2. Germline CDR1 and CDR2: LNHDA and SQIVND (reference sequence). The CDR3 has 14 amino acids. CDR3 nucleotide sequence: TGTGCCAGTAAAGGGACAGGGAACACCGGGGAGCTGTTTTTT. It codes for CASKGTGNTGELFF.

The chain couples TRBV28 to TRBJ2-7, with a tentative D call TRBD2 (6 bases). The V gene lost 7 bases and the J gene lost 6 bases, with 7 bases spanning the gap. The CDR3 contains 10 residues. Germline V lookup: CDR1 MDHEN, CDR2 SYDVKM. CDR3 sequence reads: CASTGVEQYF. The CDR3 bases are TGTGCCAGCACGGGGGTCGAGCAGTACTTC.

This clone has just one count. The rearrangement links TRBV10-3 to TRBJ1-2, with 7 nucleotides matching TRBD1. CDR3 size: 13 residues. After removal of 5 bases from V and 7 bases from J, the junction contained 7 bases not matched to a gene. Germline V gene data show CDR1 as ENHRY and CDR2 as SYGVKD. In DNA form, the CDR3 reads TGTGCCATCAGTATAGACAGGGCGGGTGGCTACACCTTC. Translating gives CAISIDRAGGYTF.

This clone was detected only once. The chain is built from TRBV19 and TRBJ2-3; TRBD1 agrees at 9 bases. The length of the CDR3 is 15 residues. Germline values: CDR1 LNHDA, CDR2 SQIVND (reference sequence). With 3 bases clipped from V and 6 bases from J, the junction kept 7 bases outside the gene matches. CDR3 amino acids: CASSMMGQGLDTQYF. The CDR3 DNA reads TGTGCCAGTAGTATGATGGGACAGGGTTTGGATACGCAGTATTTT.

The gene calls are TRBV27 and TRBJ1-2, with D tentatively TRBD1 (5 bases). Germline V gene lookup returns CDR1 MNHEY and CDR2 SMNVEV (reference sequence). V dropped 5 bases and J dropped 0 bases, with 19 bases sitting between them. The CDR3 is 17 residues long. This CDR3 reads CASSTAGGVPSNYGYTF. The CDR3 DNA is TGTGCCAGCAGTACCGCCGGGGGGGTTCCTTCTAACTATGGCTACACCTTC.

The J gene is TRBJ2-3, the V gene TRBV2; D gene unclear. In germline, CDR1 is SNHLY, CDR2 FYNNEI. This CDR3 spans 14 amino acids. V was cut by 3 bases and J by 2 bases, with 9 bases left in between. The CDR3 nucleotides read TGTGCCAGCAGTGATGGCAGACTCACAGATACGCAGTATTTT. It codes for CASSDGRLTDTQYF.

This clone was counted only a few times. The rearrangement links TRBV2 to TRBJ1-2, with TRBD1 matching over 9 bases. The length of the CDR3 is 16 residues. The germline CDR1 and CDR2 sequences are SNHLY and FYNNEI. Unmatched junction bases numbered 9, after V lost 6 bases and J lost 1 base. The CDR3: CASRERTGVINYGYTF. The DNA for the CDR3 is TGTGCCAGCAGAGAGAGGACAGGGGTAATTAACTATGGCTACACCTTC.

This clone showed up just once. The CDR3 DNA reads as TGTGCCAGCAGCTTAGAGAGGGGGCGGGCTGAAGCTTTCTTT. Amino acids: CASSLERGRAEAFF. The rearrangement uses TRBV11-3 and TRBJ1-1; 7 nucleotides line up with TRBD1. The CDR3 extends over 14 amino acids. Germline V lookup: CDR1 SGHNT, CDR2 YENEEA. V lost 0 bases, J lost 6 bases, and 4 bases stayed unmatched.